The T cell receptor beta chain described here comes from a study of blood T cells in healthy people across ages. The second PCR ran about 6 to 12 cycles with a sample-barcoded 5' primer and J-beta primers. From the 5' RACE reads, TCRdb called clonotypes with MiXCR, one entry per CDR3 protein. The sample contains approximately 1,700,000 distinct CDR3 sequences, about two fifths of which appear only once. With 6 bases removed from V and 6 bases from J, the gap between germline ends came to 17 bases. The germline CDR1 and CDR2 sequences are SQVTM and ANQGSEA. The length of the CDR3 is 14 residues. Sequencing was done on a sample of blood. The TCR comes from a human donor in good health. V gene TRBV29-1 combines with J gene TRBJ2-2; no clear D. The CDR3: CSVASVSGAGELFF. The CDR3 coding sequence is TGCAGCGTGGCGTCGGTTAGTGGAGCCGGGGAGCTGTTTTTT.